This T cell receptor beta chain comes out of a study of T cells in women clearing cervical HPV infection. Measured with immunoSEQ multiplex PCR; TCRdb has only the in-frame clones, and not every one. This repertoire comprises tens of thousands of clones; its ten largest clones make up 4.2%. CDR3 length: 16 amino acids. V gave up 3 bases and J gave up 4 bases; unmatched junction bases: 11. In germline, CDR1 is SGHRS, CDR2 YFSETQ. Worth noting for this clone: Coverage ceases 3 residues before the CDR3 finishes, and the germline J gene fills in the end.

The sample consisted of blood buffy coat. The chain combines TRBV5-1 with TRBJ1-2; 8 bases match TRBD1. The TCR originated in a woman between 18 and 70 years old with a cervical HPV16 infection that either progressed to CIN3+ or cleared (not recorded which). Incomplete CDR3 DNA: TGCGCCAGCAGCTGGAGGACAGGGCCGTCTGCCTATGGC. It specifies CASSWRTGPSAYG. The full CDR3 protein is CASSWRTGPSAYGYTF. The full variable domain, in which reference TRBV5-1 and TRBJ1-2 provide the parts outside the CDR3, is KAGVTQTPRYLIKTRGQQVTLSCSPISGHRSVSWYQQTPGQGLQFLFEYFSETQRNKGNFPGRFSGRQFSNSRSEMNVSTLELGDSALYLCASSWRTGPSAYGYTFGSGTRLTVV.